This T cell receptor beta chain was captured by sequencing in a study of beta chain features in type 1 diabetes. Study-level background: When patients were set against healthy donors, age, gender and cell yields were similar.

CD4+ cells of the naive, central memory, regulatory and stem cell-like memory types were sorted via CD45RO/CCR7/CD25/CD127/CD95/CD27. The CDR3 is made up of 13 amino acids. V lost 0 bases to trimming and J lost 6 bases, with 8 bases between them. From germline, CDR1 is LGHNA and CDR2 YSLEER. To note about this clone: Its antigen is unknown.

Every bit of the isolated RNA underwent reverse transcription, so sequencing read expressed TCRB transcripts. Measured with immunoSEQ multiplex PCR; TCRdb has only the in-frame clones, and not every one. The sample holds 500,000 to 800,000 clones, over 10% seen once. The study, taken as a whole, reports: Across all four CD4+ subsets, people with type 1 diabetes showed modestly shorter TCRB CDR3s. Researchers reported that naive, central memory and Treg TCRB repertoires appeared more similar in patients than in healthy donors.

Sequencing used naive CD4+ T cells from blood. The sequence came from a man aged 25-45 years with type 1 diabetes. This sequence joins TRBV4-3 and TRBJ1-1, with D unclear. This chain's CDR3 is CASSQEGGSEAFF. DNA of the CDR3: TGCGCCAGCAGCCAAGAAGGAGGATCTGAAGCTTTCTTT.